This TCR beta chain was recorded in a study of shared clonotypes between healthy human individuals. Study as a whole: With ages of 18 to 49, the donors were two women and a few men.

Study outcomes and limitations: Lower generation probabilities were found for non-shared clonotypes than for those shared by all four donors.

As for this clone: Its antigen is still unknown. The sample has other DNA sequences that encode this CDR3 too.

TCRdb's table, derived via immunoSEQ multiplex PCR, lists solely in-frame clones and lacks some. Seen here are about 1.1 million clones, 70% to 80% observed once, and the top ten hold about 0.89%. V was trimmed by 3 bases and J by 3 bases, leaving 11 bases between them. This CDR3 is 14 amino acids long. Germline-derived CDR1 and CDR2 are KGHSH and LQKENI. The chain recombines TRBV18 with TRBJ1-1, with D possibly TRBD1 on 6 matching bases. The sequenced sample was memory CD4+ T cells from PBMCs. Specified subset: CD45RA-negative fraction. The receptor's source is a man younger than 30 in good health. Some clones in this sample may be carry-over from other donors' samples. The CDR3 DNA sequence: TGTGCCAGCTCACCGGGGGGGCAGGACACTGAAGCTTTCTTT. This translates into CASSPGGQDTEAFF.